Reported below is one TCR beta chain. TCRdb's copy holds only in-frame clones and misses some; the assay was immunoSEQ multiplex PCR. The data contain about 100,000 clones, 80% to 90% of them singletons. These data come from a study of OX40 agonist ivuxolimab in advanced cancers. CDR1 and CDR2 (germline): WSHSY, SAAADI. This CDR3 comprises 12 residues. The V gene lost 7 bases and the J gene lost 7 bases, with 14 bases spanning the gap. This receptor was identified in an adult with an advanced solid tumor such as melanoma, head and neck, liver or kidney cancer. The sample in question was CD4+ or CD8+ T cells sorted from blood, obtained in a trial of the OX40 agonist ivuxolimab. V usage is TRBV10-2 and J usage is TRBJ2-7; tentatively, D is TRBD2 (5 bases). CDR3 coding DNA: TGCGCCAGCACCCCGGGAACCGGGGAGCAGTACTTC. It yields the protein CASTPGTGEQYF.